One T cell receptor beta chain is described in this entry. Its antigen is not identified. The record originates from a study of beta chain features in type 1 diabetes. At the level of the study: Summed over all samples, the examined sorted cells came to 85 million to 130 million. Study observations and caveats: A pattern of fewer insertions and more deletions at VDJ junctions was seen in type 1 diabetes patients.

Of the isolated RNA, all was reverse transcribed, and so the sequenced material was expressed TCRB transcripts. Reads from naive, central memory and regulatory T cell samples averaged about 3.8 million. The method was immunoSEQ multiplex PCR; TCRdb's version includes in-frame clones alone and lacks a portion of them. There are fewer than 650,000 clones in the sample; around a sixth occur only once, and more than 0.08% lies in the top ten. The sequence was collected from a man between 18 and 29 years old in good health. The sequenced sample consisted of naive CD4+ T cells from blood.

The CDR3 DNA sequence: TGTGCCAGCAGCTTGTCTGGGACAGGGGGACAGCCCCAGCATTTT. This translates into CASSLSGTGGQPQHF. The chain carries TRBV5-6 and TRBJ1-5, with TRBD1 matching over 11 bases. The CDR3 extends over 15 amino acids. Trimming cost V 1 base and J 7 bases; bases outside gene matches: 4. Germline assignment: CDR1 SGHDT and CDR2 YYEEEE.